The following is a TCR beta chain sequence with its context. This sample is drawn from a study of blood T cell repertoires in COVID-19. Study summary: COVID-19 samples from acute and convalescent phases originated in the United States, Italy and Spain. From T cells, B-cell-depleted T cells, or PBMCs came the material, which was cDNA or gDNA.

Under the authors' procedure: How many nucleated cells were present was estimated from reference gene primer amplification. Sequencing was performed with immunoSEQ multiplex PCR; in TCRdb, only in-frame clones are kept and a portion is missing. V, J and clone size are taken as reported in that table, and D and trimming were inferred from the DNA itself. The sample contains some 400,000 clones, around 90% of which appear only once. Per the germline V gene, CDR1 is SGHTA and CDR2 is FQGNSA. This CDR3 region has 15 residues. V gave up 2 bases and J gave up 2 bases, with 11 bases separating them. The receptor comes from a young man with active or convalescent COVID-19. The chain combines TRBV7-2 with TRBJ2-3; D is possibly TRBD1 (6 bases). Material: peripheral blood. CDR3 sequence: CASSLMRGNTDTQYF. The CDR3, as DNA: TGTGCCAGCAGCTTAATGAGGGGGAACACAGATACGCAGTATTTT. Based on the CDR3 plus reference TRBV7-2 and TRBJ2-3, the full variable domain is GAGVSQSPSNKVTEKGKDVELRCDPISGHTALYWYRQSLGQGLEFLIYFQGNSAPDKSGLPSDRFSAERTGGSVSTLTIQRTQQEDSAVYLCASSLMRGNTDTQYFGPGTRLTVL.